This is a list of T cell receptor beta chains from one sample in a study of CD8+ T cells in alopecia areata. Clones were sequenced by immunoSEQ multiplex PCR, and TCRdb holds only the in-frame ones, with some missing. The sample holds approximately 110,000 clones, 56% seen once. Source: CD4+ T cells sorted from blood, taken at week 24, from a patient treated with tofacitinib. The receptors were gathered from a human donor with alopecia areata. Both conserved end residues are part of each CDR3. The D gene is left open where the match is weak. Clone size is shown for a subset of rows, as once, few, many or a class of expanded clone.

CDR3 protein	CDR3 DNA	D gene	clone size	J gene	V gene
CSVDRPGAETQYF	TGCAGCGTTGATAGGCCAGGGGCAGAGACCCAGTACTTC	.	few	TRBJ2-5	TRBV29-1
CASSYSGAATDTQYF	TGTGCCAGCAGTTACTCGGGAGCCGCCACAGATACGCAGTATTTT	.	.	TRBJ2-3	TRBV6-6
CSVLLTGPADTQYF	TGCAGCGTCTTACTGACAGGCCCCGCAGATACGCAGTATTTT	.	once	TRBJ2-3	TRBV29-1
CASSLDSGDQPQHF	TGTGCCAGCAGCTTAGATTCGGGGGATCAGCCCCAGCATTTT	.	.	TRBJ1-5	TRBV7-9
CASNPGLAQETQYF	TGTGCCAGCAATCCGGGACTAGCTCAGGAGACCCAGTACTTC	TRBD2	.	TRBJ2-5	TRBV2
CASSRQGNEQFF	TGCGCCAGCAGTCGCCAGGGGAATGAGCAGTTCTTC	.	.	TRBJ2-1	TRBV5-1
CASSQAGDSYEQYF	TGTGCCAGCAGCCAAGCAGGAGATTCCTACGAGCAGTACTTC	.	.	TRBJ2-7	TRBV4-2
CAWSVVGYNEQFF	TGTGCCTGGAGTGTAGTGGGATACAATGAGCAGTTCTTC	.	.	TRBJ2-1	TRBV30
CASRPAPGTEAFF	TGTGCCAGCAGGCCAGCCCCGGGGACTGAAGCTTTCTTT	.	.	TRBJ1-1	TRBV2
CASSQDQAGGNKQYF	TGCGCCAGCAGCCAAGATCAGGCAGGGGGGAATAAGCAGTACTTC	.	.	TRBJ2-7	TRBV4-1
CASSSGTDTQETQYF	TGTGCCAGCAGCTCCGGGACAGACACCCAAGAGACCCAGTACTTC	TRBD1	.	TRBJ2-5	TRBV5-4
CAWSVVGQGSETQYF	TGTGCCTGGAGTGTAGTAGGACAGGGGTCAGAGACCCAGTACTTC	TRBD1	.	TRBJ2-5	TRBV30
CASSSGRQETQYF	TGCGCCAGCAGCTCCGGGCGTCAAGAGACCCAGTACTTC	.	.	TRBJ2-5	TRBV4-3
CASSPRTGGYEQYF	TGTGCCAGCAGCCCCCGGACGGGCGGGTACGAGCAGTACTTC	.	.	TRBJ2-7	TRBV14
CAIGQAGSGNTIYF	TGTGCCATCGGACAGGCTGGCTCTGGAAACACCATATATTTT	TRBD1	few	TRBJ1-3	TRBV10-3
CAISGGPGRQLETQYF	TGTGCCATCAGTGGGGGCCCGGGACGACAGTTGGAGACCCAGTACTTC	.	.	TRBJ2-5	TRBV10-3
CASSLGGTSYNEQFF	TGTGCCAGCAGCTTGGGCGGGACTAGCTACAATGAGCAGTTCTTC	TRBD2	.	TRBJ2-1	TRBV5-4
CSAEGRLHNEQFF	TGCAGCGCCGAAGGACGACTCCACAATGAGCAGTTCTTC	.	.	TRBJ2-1	TRBV29-1
CASSRPDREGETQYF	TGTGCCAGCAGCCGGCCGGACAGGGAAGGAGAGACCCAGTACTTC	TRBD1	.	TRBJ2-5	TRBV4-2
CSSRAPGQSDTEAFF	TGCAGCTCCCGGGCCCCGGGACAATCGGACACTGAAGCTTTCTTT	.	.	TRBJ1-1	TRBV29-1
CASSYQSAGSSSPLHF	TGTGCCAGCAGTTACCAGTCGGCAGGTTCCTCTTCACCCCTCCACTTT	.	few	TRBJ1-6	TRBV6-5
CASSLGTGVNQPQHF	TGTGCCAGCTCACTCGGCACAGGAGTGAATCAGCCCCAGCATTTT	.	few	TRBJ1-5	TRBV6-5
CASSADGNSGNTIYF	TGTGCCAGCTCAGCTGACGGCAACTCTGGAAACACCATATATTTT	.	.	TRBJ1-3	TRBV18
CASSPLLDTQYF	TGTGCCAGCAGCCCCTTATTGGATACGCAGTATTTT	.	.	TRBJ2-3	TRBV7-2
CASSPVPGQGAQSGYTF	TGTGCCAGCTCACCTGTCCCGGGACAGGGGGCTCAGTCCGGCTACACCTTC	TRBD1	.	TRBJ1-2	TRBV18
CASSSGVEGKRVHTQYF	TGTGCCAGCAGCTCTGGGGTTGAGGGGAAGAGGGTACATACGCAGTATTTT	.	.	TRBJ2-3	TRBV7-2
CASSQGARETQYF	TGTGCCAGCAGCCAAGGCGCTCGAGAGACCCAGTACTTC	.	.	TRBJ2-5	TRBV14
CASREAGITNTEAFF	TGTGCCAGCCGGGAAGCAGGGATAACGAACACTGAAGCTTTCTTT	.	once	TRBJ1-1	TRBV25-1
CASRLQGRGYTF	TGTGCCAGCAGACTACAGGGTAGAGGCTACACCTTC	.	.	TRBJ1-2	TRBV6-5
CASRAGGGTDTQYF	TGCGCCAGCAGGGCTGGAGGCGGCACAGATACGCAGTATTTT	.	few	TRBJ2-3	TRBV5-1
CASSGGPGQGRYNEQFF	TGTGCCAGCAGCGGGGGGCCGGGACAGGGAAGGTACAATGAGCAGTTCTTC	TRBD1	.	TRBJ2-1	TRBV5-4
CAGSPRTSGGVGTQYF	TGCGCCGGCAGCCCCCGGACTAGCGGGGGGGTAGGTACGCAGTATTTT	TRBD2	once	TRBJ2-3	TRBV4-1
CASSFGQGYGYTF	TGTGCCAGCAGCTTCGGACAGGGCTATGGCTACACCTTC	TRBD1	.	TRBJ1-2	TRBV7-9
CSAKTLLLGEQYF	TGCAGCGCGAAGACCCTCCTCCTTGGCGAGCAGTACTTC	.	few	TRBJ2-7	TRBV29-1
CAISGTGINYGYTF	TGTGCCATCAGTGGGACAGGGATTAACTATGGCTACACCTTC	TRBD1	.	TRBJ1-2	TRBV10-3
CSVEGSSAGNEKLFF	TGCAGCGTTGAAGGGAGCTCCGCCGGTAATGAAAAACTGTTTTTT	.	few	TRBJ1-4	TRBV29-1
CASSEDRVRSPLHF	TGTGCCAGCAGCGAGGACAGGGTGCGATCACCCCTCCACTTT	TRBD1	.	TRBJ1-6	TRBV7-8
CASSEDSAGKTQYF	TGTGCCAGCAGCGAGGACAGCGCTGGAAAGACCCAGTACTTC	.	.	TRBJ2-5	TRBV5-6
CASSLRSYGGRTTDTQYF	TGTGCCAGCAGCTTAAGGTCGTATGGCGGGAGAACCACAGATACGCAGTATTTT	TRBD2	.	TRBJ2-3	TRBV7-2
CASRRVAASYQETQYF	TGTGCCAGCAGGAGGGTAGCGGCTTCGTACCAAGAGACCCAGTACTTC	.	.	TRBJ2-5	TRBV2
CASSPPRTDTQYF	TGTGCCAGCAGCCCCCCTAGAACAGATACGCAGTATTTT	.	.	TRBJ2-3	TRBV5-4
CASSTRQGRNSPLHF	TGTGCCAGCAGTACCAGACAGGGCCGTAATTCACCCCTCCACTTT	TRBD1	once	TRBJ1-6	TRBV2
CAWSRGGAYEQYF	TGTGCCTGGAGTAGGGGGGGGGCCTACGAGCAGTACTTC	.	once	TRBJ2-7	TRBV30
CASSLVFDAEAFF	TGTGCCAGCAGCTTAGTTTTTGACGCTGAAGCTTTCTTT	.	few	TRBJ1-1	TRBV7-2
CASSYGTGDEQYF	TGTGCCAGCAGCTACGGGACAGGGGACGAGCAGTACTTC	TRBD1	.	TRBJ2-7	TRBV2
CASSLQGLHSPLHF	TGTGCCAGCAGCTTACAGGGGTTACATTCACCCCTCCACTTT	.	.	TRBJ1-6	TRBV7-9
CASSLGQVVRETQYF	TGTGCCAGCAGCTTGGGACAGGTCGTGAGAGAGACCCAGTACTTC	.	few	TRBJ2-5	TRBV5-6
CASSVGNTEAFF	TGTGCCAGCAGTGTGGGTAACACTGAAGCTTTCTTT	.	.	TRBJ1-1	TRBV6-5
CASSEGVTGVEQFF	TGTGCCAGCAGTGAAGGAGTGACAGGGGTTGAGCAGTTCTTC	TRBD1	.	TRBJ2-1	TRBV2
CASSERPSTEAFF	TGTGCCAGCAGTGAACGGCCAAGTACTGAAGCTTTCTTT	.	.	TRBJ1-1	TRBV2
CASSPGLAGEQYF	TGTGCCAGCAGTCCCGGACTAGCGGGGGAGCAGTACTTC	TRBD2	few	TRBJ2-7	TRBV7-2
CASSLNNSPLHF	TGTGCCAGCAGCCTAAACAATTCACCCCTCCACTTT	.	.	TRBJ1-6	TRBV5-6